The 10 T cell receptor beta chains given below trace back to one sample, sequenced in a study of blood T cell repertoires in COVID-19. Clones were sequenced by immunoSEQ multiplex PCR, and TCRdb holds only the in-frame ones, with some missing. The sample has a few hundred thousand clones, under 90% seen once. The sample comprised PBMCs or T cells enriched from blood (not recorded which). The receptors here all came from a woman aged 55-69 years who had recovered from COVID-19.

This clone was seen just once. This chain joins TRBV16 and TRBJ2-1; TRBD1 aligns across 7 bases. The CDR3 runs 16 residues. V shed 6 bases, J shed 3 bases, and the junction held 11 bases outside the gene matches. Germline V gene sequence: CDR1 KGHSY, CDR2 FQNENV. CDR3 sequence (DNA): TGTGCCAGCAGACCTACAGGGGAGATATTCTACAATGAGCAGTTCTTC. It codes for CASRPTGEIFYNEQFF.

J is TRBJ2-1 and V is TRBV12-5; TRBD2 is a possible D gene (5 bases). Germline V lookup: CDR1 LGHNT, CDR2 FRNRAP. The CDR3 totals 14 residues. The V end was cut by 4 bases, the J end by 8 bases, with 15 bases between. Here the CDR3 reads CASGWELGVDEQFF. CDR3 sequence (DNA): TGTGCTAGTGGTTGGGAACTAGGTGTCGATGAGCAGTTCTTC.

The chain combines TRBV5-1 with TRBJ1-2; 9 bases fit TRBD1. The germline gives CDR1 SGHRS, CDR2 YFSETQ. The CDR3 sequence is 14 residues long. With V trimmed by 4 bases and J by 6 bases, 7 bases remained unmatched. This CDR3 is CASSTRTGEDGYTF. As DNA, the CDR3 is TGCGCCAGCAGCACACGGACAGGGGAAGATGGCTACACCTTC.

This clone has more than one count but fewer than ten. This chain connects TRBV5-1 to TRBJ2-1; 7 positions agree with TRBD2. Trimming at V came to 1 base and at J to 3 bases, leaving 4 bases not matched to a gene. Germline V CDR1 and CDR2: SGHRS, YFSETQ. The CDR3 length is 15 residues. In DNA, the CDR3 is TGCGCCAGCAGCTTGCCCGGGACTAACTACAATGAGCAGTTCTTC. It encodes CASSLPGTNYNEQFF.

A single count supports this clone. J is TRBJ2-5 and V is TRBV30; 8 nucleotides align to TRBD2. Trimming took 2 bases from V and 5 from J; bases not matched to a gene: 4. The CDR3 runs 13 residues. From germline, CDR1 is GTSNPN and CDR2 SVGIG (reference sequence). CDR3 sequence (DNA): TGTGCCTGGAGTCTACGGGGGGGGGAGACCCAGTACTTC. Its translation is CAWSLRGGETQYF.

This clone was recorded a few times. This same CDR3 is encoded by further DNA sequences in the sample. The V and J genes are TRBV7-2 and TRBJ1-1; 8 bases match TRBD1. V trimming: 3 bases; J trimming: 0 bases; junction bases outside the gene matches: 3. The CDR3 runs to 15 residues. Germline CDR1 and CDR2: SGHTA and FQGNSA. The CDR3 DNA follows: TGTGCCAGCAGCTTGGCGACAGGGGTGAACACTGAAGCTTTCTTT. Translating it yields CASSLATGVNTEAFF. Full variable domain (remainder filled in from reference TRBV7-2 and TRBJ1-1): GAGVSQSPSNKVTEKGKDVELRCDPISGHTALYWYRQSLGQGLEFLIYFQGNSAPDKSGLPSDRFSAERTGGSVSTLTIQRTQQEDSAVYLCASSLATGVNTEAFFGQGTRLTVV.

The rearrangement links TRBV5-4 to TRBJ2-5, with D maybe TRBD2 (6 bases). V was trimmed by 3 bases and J by 2 bases, leaving 14 bases between them. Germline CDR1 and CDR2: SGHNT and YYREEE (reference sequence). This CDR3 has 15 residues. The CDR3, as DNA: TGTGCCAGCAGCTGGGCATCTAGCGAGCAAGAGACCCAGTACTTC. Translating it yields CASSWASSEQETQYF.

The genes are TRBV3-1 (or the pseudogene TRBV3-2) and TRBJ1-2; 7 bases map to TRBD1. The germline gives CDR1 LGHDT, CDR2 YNNKEL (reference sequence). J was trimmed by 8 bases and V by 0 bases; bases with no gene match: 6. The CDR3 contains 14 residues. CDR3 coding DNA: TGTGCCAGCAGCCAAGATCACCGGGGACAGGGCTACACCTTC. Translated, it gives CASSQDHRGQGYTF.

The gene calls are TRBV20-1 and TRBJ2-1; 10 nucleotides match TRBD2. With 3 bases clipped from V and 5 bases from J, the junction kept 7 bases outside the gene matches. In germline, CDR1 is DFQATT, CDR2 SNEGSKA (reference sequence). The CDR3 is 15 amino acids. The CDR3, as DNA: TGCAGTGCTAGTGTAAGCGGGAGGGCTAACAATGAGCAGTTCTTC. Its protein product is CSASVSGRANNEQFF.

J is TRBJ1-2 and V is TRBV6-1; D is undetermined. V shed 4 bases and J shed 0 bases, with 12 bases lying between them. CDR3 size: 15 residues. Germline assignment: CDR1 MNHNS and CDR2 SASEGT. CDR3 in DNA: TGTGCCAGCAGTGGAGCCGGGAGTGCTAACTATGGCTACACCTTC. Its translation: CASSGAGSANYGYTF.